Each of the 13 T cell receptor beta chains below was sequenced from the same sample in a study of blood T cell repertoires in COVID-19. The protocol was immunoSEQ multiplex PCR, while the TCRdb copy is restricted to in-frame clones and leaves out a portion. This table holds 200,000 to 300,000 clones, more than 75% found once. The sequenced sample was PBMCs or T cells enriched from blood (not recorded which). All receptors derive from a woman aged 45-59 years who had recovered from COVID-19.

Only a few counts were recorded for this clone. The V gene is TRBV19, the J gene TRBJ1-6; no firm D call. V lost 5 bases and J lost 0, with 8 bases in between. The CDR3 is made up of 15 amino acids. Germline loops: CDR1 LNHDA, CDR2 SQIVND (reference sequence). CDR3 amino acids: CASSFFGSYNSPLHF. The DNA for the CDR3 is TGTGCCAGTAGTTTCTTCGGCTCCTATAATTCACCCCTCCACTTT.

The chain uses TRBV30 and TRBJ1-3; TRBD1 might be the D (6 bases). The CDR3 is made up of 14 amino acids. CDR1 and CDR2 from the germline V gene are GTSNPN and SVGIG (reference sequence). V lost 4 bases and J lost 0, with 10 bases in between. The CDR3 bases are TGTGCCTGGAACACAGGGATCTCTGGAAACACCATATATTTT. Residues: CAWNTGISGNTIYF.

The DNA of the CDR3 is TGTGCCAGCAATTTCGATTATCGAGGGGGCACTGAAGCTTTCTTT. Translation gives CASNFDYRGGTEAFF. The chain combines TRBV6-5 with TRBJ1-1; maybe TRBD1 (6 bases). Germline-derived CDR1 and CDR2 are MNHEY and SVGAGI. The CDR3 runs to 15 residues. Trimming left V 7 bases short and J 4 bases short, with 19 bases between.

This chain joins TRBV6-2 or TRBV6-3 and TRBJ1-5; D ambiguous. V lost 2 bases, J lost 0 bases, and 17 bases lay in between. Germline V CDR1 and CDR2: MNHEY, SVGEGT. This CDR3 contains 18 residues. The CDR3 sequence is CASSYPVYGVNSNQPQHF. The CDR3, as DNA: TGTGCCAGCAGTTACCCCGTTTACGGTGTGAATAGCAATCAGCCCCAGCATTTT.

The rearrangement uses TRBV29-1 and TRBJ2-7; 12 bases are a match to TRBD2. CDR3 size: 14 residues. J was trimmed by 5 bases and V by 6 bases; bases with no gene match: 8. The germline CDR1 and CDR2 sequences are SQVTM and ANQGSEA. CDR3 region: CSVWTSGAAHEQYF. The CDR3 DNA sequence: TGCAGCGTCTGGACTAGCGGGGCGGCTCACGAGCAGTACTTC.

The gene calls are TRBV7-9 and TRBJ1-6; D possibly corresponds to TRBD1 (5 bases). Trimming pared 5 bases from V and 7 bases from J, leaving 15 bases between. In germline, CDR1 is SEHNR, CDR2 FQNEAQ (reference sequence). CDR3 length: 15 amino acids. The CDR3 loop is CASSQSGGGNSPLHF. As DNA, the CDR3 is TGTGCCAGCAGCCAAAGCGGGGGGGGAAATTCACCCCTCCACTTT.

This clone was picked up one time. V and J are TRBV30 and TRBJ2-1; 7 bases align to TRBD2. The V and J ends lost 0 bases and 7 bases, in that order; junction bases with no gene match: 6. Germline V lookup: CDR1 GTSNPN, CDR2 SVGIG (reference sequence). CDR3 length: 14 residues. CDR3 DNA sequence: TGTGCCTGGAGTGTAACAGCGGGGTGGAATGAGCAGTTCTTC. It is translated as CAWSVTAGWNEQFF.

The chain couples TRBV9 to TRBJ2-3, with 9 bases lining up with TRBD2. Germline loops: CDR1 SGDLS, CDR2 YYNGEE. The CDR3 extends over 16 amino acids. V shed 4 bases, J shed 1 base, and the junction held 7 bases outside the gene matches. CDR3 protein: CASSLLRTSGTDTQYF. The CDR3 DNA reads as TGTGCCAGCAGCCTCCTAAGGACTAGCGGCACAGATACGCAGTATTTT.

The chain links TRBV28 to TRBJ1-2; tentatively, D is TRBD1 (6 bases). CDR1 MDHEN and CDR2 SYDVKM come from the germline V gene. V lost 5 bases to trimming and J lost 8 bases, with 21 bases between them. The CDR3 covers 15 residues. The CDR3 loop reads CASSAGGRGVYGYTF. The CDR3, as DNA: TGTGCCAGCAGTGCGGGGGGCAGGGGAGTATACGGCTACACCTTC.

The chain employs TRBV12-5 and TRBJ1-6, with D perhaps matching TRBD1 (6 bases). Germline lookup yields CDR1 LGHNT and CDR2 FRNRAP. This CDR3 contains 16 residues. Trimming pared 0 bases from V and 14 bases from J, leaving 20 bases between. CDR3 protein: CASGLVQQGWSAALHF. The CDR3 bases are TGTGCTAGTGGTTTGGTACAACAGGGTTGGTCTGCGGCCCTCCACTTT.

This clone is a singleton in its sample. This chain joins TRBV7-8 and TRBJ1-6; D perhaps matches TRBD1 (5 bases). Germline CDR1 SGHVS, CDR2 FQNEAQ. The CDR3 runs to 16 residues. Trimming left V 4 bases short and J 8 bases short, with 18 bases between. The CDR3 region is CASSYPPRAGDSPLHF. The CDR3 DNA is TGTGCCAGCAGCTACCCGCCCAGGGCTGGGGATTCACCCCTCCACTTT.

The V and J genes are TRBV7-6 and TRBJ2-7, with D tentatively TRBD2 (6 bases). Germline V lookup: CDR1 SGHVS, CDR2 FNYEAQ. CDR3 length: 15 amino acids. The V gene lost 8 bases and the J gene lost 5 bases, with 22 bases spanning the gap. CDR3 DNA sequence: TGTGCCAGCGCCCGTGGGGGGAGGCCGATGGACGAGCAGTACTTC. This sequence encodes CASARGGRPMDEQYF.

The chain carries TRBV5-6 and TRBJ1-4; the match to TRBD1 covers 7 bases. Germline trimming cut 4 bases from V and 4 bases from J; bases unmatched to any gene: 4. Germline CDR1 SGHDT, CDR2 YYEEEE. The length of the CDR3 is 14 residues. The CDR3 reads CASSLQGNNEKLFF. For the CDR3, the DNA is TGTGCCAGCAGCCTACAGGGGAATAATGAAAAACTGTTTTTT.